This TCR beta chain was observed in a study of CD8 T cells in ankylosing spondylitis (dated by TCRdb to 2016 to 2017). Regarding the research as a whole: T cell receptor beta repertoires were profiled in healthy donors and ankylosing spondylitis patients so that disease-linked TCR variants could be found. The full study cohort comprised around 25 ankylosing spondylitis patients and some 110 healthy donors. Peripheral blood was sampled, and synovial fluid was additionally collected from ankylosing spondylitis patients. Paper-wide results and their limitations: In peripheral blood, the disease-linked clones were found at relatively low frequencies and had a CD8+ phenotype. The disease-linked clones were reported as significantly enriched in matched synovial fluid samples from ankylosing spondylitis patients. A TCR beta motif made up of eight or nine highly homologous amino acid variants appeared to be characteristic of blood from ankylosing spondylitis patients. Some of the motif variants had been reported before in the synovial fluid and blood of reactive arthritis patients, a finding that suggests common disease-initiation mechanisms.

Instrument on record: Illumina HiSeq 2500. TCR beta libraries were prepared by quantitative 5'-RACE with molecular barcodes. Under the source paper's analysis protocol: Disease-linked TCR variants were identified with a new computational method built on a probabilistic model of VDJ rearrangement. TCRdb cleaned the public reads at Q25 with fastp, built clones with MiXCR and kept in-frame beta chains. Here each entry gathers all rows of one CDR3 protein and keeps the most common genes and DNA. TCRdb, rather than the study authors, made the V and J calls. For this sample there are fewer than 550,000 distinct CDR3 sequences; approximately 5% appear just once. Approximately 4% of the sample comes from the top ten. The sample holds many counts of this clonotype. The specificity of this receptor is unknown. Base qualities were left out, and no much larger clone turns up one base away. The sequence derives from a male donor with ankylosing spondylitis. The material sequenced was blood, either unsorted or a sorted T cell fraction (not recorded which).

The nucleotides are TGTGCCAGCAGCCCGAGGACTAGTCGCGACACCGGGGAGCTGTTTTTT. The encoded protein is CASSPRTSRDTGELFF. The sequence joins TRBV7-9 to TRBJ2-2; 7 bases in between match TRBD2. Including the terminal cysteine and phenylalanine, the CDR3 comprises 16 residues. The entry retains the CDR3 DNA only, 48 bases that are in frame from base 1. From the germline V gene (reference sequence), CDR1 is SEHNR and CDR2 is FQNEAQ. The germline V end is reduced by 5 bases and the J end by 3 bases; junction bases left unmatched: 9. With the portions outside the CDR3 filled from the reference TRBV7-9 and TRBJ2-2 genes, the complete variable region becomes DTGVSQNPRHKITKRGQNVTFRCDPISEHNRLYWYRQTLGQGPEFLTYFQNEAQLEKSRLLSDRFSAERPKGSFSTLEIQRTEQGDSAMYLCASSPRTSRDTGELFFGEGSRLTVL.